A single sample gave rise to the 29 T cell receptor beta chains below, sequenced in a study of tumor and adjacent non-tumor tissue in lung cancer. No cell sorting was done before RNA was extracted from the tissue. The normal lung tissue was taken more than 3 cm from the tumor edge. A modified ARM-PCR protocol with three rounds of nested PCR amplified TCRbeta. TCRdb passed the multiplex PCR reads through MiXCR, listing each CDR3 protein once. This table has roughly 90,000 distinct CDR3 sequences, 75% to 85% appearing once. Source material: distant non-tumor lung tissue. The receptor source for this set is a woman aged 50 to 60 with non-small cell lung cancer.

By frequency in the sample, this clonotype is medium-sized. In nucleotides, the CDR3 is TGTGCCAGCAGCTTAGCCCAGGTTGACTACGAGCAGTACTTC. Translated: CASSLAQVDYEQYF. The J gene is TRBJ2-7, the V gene TRBV11-2; D is ambiguous. CDR3 length equals 14 residues. V shed 1 base and J shed 3 bases, with 10 bases lying between them. CDR1 and CDR2 (germline): SGHAT, FQNNGV.

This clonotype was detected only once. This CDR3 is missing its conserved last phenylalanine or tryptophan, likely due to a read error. CDR3 sequence: CASIAGERYNEQFS. The CDR3 region has the DNA TGTGCCAGCATTGCGGGAGAGAGATATAATGAGCAGTTCTCC. The V gene is TRBV28, the J gene TRBJ2-1, with 7 bases matching TRBD2. This CDR3 is built from 14 residues. Germline CDR1 and CDR2: MDHEN and SYDVKM. J was trimmed by 7 bases and V by 7 bases; bases with no gene match: 10.

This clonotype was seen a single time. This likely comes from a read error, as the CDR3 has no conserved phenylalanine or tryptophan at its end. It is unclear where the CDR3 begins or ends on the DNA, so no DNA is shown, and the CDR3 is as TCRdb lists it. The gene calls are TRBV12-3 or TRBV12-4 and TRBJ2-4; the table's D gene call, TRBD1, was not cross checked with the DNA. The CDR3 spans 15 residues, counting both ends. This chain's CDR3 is CVSSLGAIDGAPIYL.

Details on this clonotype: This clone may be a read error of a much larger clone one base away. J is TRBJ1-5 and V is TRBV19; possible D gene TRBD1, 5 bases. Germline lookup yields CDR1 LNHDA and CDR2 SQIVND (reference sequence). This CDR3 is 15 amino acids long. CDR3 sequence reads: CACSRGTRENQPQHF. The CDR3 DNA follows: TGTGCCTGTAGTCGTGGGACCCGAGAGAATCAGCCCCAGCATTTT. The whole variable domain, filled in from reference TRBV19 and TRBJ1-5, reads DGGITQSPKYLFRKEGQNVTLSCEQNLNHDAMYWYRQDPGQGLRLIYYSQIVNDFQKGDIAEGYSVSREKKESFPLTVTSAQKNPTAFYLCACSRGTRENQPQHFGDGTRLSIL.

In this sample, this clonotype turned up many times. The CDR3 DNA reads as TGTGCCAGCAGCTTAATCTTCGTCGACGGGTTGACCTTC. Encoded protein: CASSLIFVDGLTF. This chain joins TRBV7-9 and TRBJ1-2, with D uncertain. The germline gives CDR1 SEHNR, CDR2 FQNEAQ (reference sequence). The ends were cut back, 2 bases at V and 14 bases at J, with 18 bases in the middle. This CDR3 has 13 amino acids.

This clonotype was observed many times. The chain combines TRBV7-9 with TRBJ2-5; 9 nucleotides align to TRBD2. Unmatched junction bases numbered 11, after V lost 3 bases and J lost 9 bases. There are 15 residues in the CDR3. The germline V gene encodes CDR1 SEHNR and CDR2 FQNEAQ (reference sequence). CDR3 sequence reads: CASSLGLAVGEAQYF. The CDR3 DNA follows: TGTGCCAGCAGCTTGGGACTAGCTGTGGGTGAGGCCCAGTACTTC.

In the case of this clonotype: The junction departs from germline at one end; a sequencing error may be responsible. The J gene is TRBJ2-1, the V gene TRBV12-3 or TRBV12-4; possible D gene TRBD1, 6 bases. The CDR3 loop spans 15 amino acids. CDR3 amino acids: CASSLVGGLHNEQFF. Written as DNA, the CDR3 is TGTGCAAGCAGTTTAGTAGGGGGTTTGCACAATGAGCAGTTCTTC.

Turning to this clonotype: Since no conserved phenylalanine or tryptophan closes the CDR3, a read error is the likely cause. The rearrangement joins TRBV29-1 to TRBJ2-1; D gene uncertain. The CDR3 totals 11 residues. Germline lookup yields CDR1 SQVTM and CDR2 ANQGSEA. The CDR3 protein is CSVEGYNGQFS. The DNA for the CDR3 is TGCAGTGTTGAAGGATACAATGGGCAGTTCTCC.

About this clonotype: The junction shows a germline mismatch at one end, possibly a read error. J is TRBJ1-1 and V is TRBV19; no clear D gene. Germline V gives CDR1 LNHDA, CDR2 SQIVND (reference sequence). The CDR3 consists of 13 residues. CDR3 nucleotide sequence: TGTGGCAGTAAAGGTTTCGGAGGGACTGAAGCTTTCTTT. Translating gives CGSKGFGGTEAFF.

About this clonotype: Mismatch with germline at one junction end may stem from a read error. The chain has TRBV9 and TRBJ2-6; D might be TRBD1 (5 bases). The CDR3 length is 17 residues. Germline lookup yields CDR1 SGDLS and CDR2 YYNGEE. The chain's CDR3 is CASSVASTPSGANVPTF. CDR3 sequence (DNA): TGTGCCAGCAGCGTAGCATCGACACCCTCTGGGGCCAACGTCCCGACTTTC.

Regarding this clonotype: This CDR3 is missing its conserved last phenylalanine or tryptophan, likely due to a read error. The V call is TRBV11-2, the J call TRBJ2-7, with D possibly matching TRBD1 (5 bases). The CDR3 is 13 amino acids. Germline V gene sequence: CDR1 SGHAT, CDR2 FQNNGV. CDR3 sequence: CVNSLETGAEQYY. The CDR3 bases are TGTGTCAACAGTTTGGAAACAGGAGCCGAGCAGTACTAC.

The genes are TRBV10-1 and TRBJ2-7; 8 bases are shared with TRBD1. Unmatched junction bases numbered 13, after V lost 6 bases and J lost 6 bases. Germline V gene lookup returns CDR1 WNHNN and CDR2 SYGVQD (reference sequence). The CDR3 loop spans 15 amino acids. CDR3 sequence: CASSDKRDRTSEQYF. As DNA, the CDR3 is TGCGCCAGCAGCGATAAGAGGGACAGGACCAGCGAGCAGTACTTC.

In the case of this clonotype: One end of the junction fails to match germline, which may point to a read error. CDR3 coding DNA: TGTGTCATCAGTGGTAGCACAGATACACAGTATTTT. Translating it yields CVISGSTDTQYF. The gene calls are TRBV10-3 and TRBJ2-3, with D hard to call. This CDR3 comprises 12 residues. The V gene's germline CDR1 is ENHRY and CDR2 SYGVKD.

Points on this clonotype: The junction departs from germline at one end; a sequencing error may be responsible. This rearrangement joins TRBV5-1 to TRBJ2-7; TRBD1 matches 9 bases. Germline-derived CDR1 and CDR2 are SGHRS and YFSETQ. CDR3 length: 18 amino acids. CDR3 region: CASSLALSGTGYRHEQYF. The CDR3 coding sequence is TGCGCCAGCAGCTTGGCCCTTTCCGGGACAGGGTATCGACATGAGCAGTATTTC. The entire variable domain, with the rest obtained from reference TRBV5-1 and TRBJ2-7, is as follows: KAGVTQTPRYLIKTRGQQVTLSCSPISGHRSVSWYQQTPGQGLQFLFEYFSETQRNKGNFPGRFSGRQFSNSRSEMNVSTLELGDSALYLCASSLALSGTGYRHEQYFGPGTRLTVT.

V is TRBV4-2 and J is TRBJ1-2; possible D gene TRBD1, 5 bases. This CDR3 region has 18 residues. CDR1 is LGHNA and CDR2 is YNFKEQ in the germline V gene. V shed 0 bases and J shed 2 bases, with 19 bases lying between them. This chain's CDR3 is CASSQESVRGDLNYGYTF. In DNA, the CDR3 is TGTGCCAGCAGCCAAGAATCGGTGAGGGGTGATCTGAACTATGGCTACACCTTC.

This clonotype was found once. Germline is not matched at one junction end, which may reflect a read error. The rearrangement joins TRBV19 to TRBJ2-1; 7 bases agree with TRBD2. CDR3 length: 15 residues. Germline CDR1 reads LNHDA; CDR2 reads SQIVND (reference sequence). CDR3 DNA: TGTGCCAGTAGTCGCTTGTGGGAGGGCTTCAATAAGCAGTTCTTC. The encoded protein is CASSRLWEGFNKQFF. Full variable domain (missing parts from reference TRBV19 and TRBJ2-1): DGGITQSPKYLFRKEGQNVTLSCEQNLNHDAMYWYRQDPGQGLRLIYYSQIVNDFQKGDIAEGYSVSREKKESFPLTVTSAQKNPTAFYLCASSRLWEGFNKQFFGPGTRLTVL.

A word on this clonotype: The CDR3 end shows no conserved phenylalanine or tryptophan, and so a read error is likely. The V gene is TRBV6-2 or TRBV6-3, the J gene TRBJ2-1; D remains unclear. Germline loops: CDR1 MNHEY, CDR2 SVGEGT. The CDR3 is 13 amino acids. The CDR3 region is CVSSYSIRHGQFL. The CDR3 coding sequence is TGTGTCAGCAGTTACTCGATTCGCCATGGGCAGTTCCTC.

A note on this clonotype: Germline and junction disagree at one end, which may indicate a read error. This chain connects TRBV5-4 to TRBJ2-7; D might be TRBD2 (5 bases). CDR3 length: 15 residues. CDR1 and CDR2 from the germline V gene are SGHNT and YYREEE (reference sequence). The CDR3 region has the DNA TGTGCCGGCAGCTTGGGCCGGGATAACTACTACGAGCAGTACTTC. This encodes CAGSLGRDNYYEQYF.

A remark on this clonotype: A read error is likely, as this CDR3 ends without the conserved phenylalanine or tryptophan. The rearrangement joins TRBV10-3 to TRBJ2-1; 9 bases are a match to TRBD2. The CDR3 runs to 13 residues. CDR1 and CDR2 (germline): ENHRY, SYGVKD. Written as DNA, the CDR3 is TGTGTCATCAGTGGCCTAGCGGGGAGTGAGCAGTTCTCC. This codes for CVISGLAGSEQFS.

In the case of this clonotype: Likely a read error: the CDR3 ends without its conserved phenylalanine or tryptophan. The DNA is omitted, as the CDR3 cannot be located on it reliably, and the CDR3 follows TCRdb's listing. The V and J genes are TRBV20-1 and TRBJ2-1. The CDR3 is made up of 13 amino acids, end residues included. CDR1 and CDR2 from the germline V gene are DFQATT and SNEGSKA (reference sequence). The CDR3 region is CSARVNLYNEQSL.

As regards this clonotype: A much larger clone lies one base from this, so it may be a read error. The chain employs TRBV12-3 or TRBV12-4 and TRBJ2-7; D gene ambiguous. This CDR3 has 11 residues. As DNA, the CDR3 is TGTGTCAGCAGTGAGTGGGAAGAGCACTACTTC. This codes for CVSSEWEEHYF.

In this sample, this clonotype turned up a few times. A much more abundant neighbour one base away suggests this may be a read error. Here the CDR3 reads CASSSGRLTYTQYF. CDR3 DNA: TGTGCCAGCAGCTCGGGACGCCTCACATATACGCAGTATTTT. This chain links TRBV28 with TRBJ2-3; D is tentatively TRBD1 or TRBD2 (5 bases each). This CDR3 contains 14 residues. CDR1 and CDR2 from the germline V gene are MDHEN and SYDVKM. Full variable domain (rest looked up from reference TRBV28 and TRBJ2-3): DVKVTQSSRYLVKRTGEKVFLECVQDMDHENMFWYRQDPGLGLRLIYFSYDVKMKEKGDIPEGYSVSREKKERFSLILESASTNQTSMYLCASSSGRLTYTQYFGPGTRLTVL.

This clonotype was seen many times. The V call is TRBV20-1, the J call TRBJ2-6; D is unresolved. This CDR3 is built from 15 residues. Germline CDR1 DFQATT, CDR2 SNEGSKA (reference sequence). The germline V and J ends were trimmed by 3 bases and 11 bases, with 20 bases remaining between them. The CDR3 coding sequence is TGCAGTGCTAGGAATCTGAGATGGAAACCCCACGTCCTGACTTTC. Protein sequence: CSARNLRWKPHVLTF.

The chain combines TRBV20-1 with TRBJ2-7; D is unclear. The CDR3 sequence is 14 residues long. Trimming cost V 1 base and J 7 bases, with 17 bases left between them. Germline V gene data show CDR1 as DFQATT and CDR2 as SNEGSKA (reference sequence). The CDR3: CSARAPGPRREQYF. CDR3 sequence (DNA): TGCAGTGCTAGAGCTCCGGGCCCCCGGCGGGAGCAGTACTTC.

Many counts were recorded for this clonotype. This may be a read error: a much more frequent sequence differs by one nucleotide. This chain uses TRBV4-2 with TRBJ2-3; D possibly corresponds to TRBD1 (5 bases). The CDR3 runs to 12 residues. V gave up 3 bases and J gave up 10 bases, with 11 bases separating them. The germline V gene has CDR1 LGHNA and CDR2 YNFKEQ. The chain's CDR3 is CASSHQGDAQYF. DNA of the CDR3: TGTGCCAGCAGCCACCAGGGTGATGCGCAGTATTTT.

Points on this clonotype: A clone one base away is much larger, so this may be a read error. The CDR3 protein is CASSSPLGVEETQYF. CDR3 nucleotide sequence: TGCGCCAGCAGCTCACCGCTTGGGGTGGAGGAGACCCAGTACTTC. The rearrangement links TRBV5-1 to TRBJ2-5; D call uncertain. V gave up 3 bases and J gave up 5 bases, with 17 bases separating them. This CDR3 is built from 15 residues. From germline, CDR1 is SGHRS and CDR2 YFSETQ.

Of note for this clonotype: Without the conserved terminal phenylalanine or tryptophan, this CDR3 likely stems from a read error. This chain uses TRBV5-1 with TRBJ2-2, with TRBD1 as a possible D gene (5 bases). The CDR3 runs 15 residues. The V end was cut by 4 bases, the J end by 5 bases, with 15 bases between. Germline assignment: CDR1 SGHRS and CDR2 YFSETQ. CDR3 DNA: TGCGCCAGCAGCAAAGGGATAGGGGTAACCGGGGAGCTGTTTCTT. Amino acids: CASSKGIGVTGELFL.

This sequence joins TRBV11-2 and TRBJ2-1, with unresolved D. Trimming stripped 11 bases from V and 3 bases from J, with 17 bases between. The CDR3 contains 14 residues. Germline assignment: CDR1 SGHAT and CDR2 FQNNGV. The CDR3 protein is CADTVCGIYNEQFF. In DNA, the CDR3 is TGTGCCGACACCGTTTGCGGTATCTACAATGAGCAGTTCTTC. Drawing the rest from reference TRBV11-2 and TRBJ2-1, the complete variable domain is EAGVAQSPRYKIIEKRQSVAFWCNPISGHATLYWYQQILGQGPKLLIQFQNNGVVDDSQLPKDRFSAERLKGVDSTLKIQPAKLEDSAVYLCADTVCGIYNEQFFGPGTRLTVL.

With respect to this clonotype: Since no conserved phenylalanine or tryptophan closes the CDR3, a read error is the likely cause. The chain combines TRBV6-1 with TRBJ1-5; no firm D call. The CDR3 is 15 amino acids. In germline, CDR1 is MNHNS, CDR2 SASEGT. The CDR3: CASRTGPGLPQPQHI. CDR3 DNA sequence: TGTGCCAGCAGAACTGGACCGGGCCTTCCTCAGCCACAGCATATT.